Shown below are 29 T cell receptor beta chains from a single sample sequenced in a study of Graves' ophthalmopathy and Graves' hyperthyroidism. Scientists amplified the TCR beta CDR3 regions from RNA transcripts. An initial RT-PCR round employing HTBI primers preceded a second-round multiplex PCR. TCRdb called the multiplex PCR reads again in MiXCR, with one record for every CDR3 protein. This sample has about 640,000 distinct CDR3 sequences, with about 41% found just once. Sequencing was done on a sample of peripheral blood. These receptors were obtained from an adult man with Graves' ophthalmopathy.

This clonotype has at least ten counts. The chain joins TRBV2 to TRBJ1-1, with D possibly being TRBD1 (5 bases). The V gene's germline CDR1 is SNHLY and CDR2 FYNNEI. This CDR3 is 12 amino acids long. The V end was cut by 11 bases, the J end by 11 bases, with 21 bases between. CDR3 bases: TGTGCCCTCAGGGACGACAACCCGGGGGCTTTCTTT. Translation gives CALRDDNPGAFF.

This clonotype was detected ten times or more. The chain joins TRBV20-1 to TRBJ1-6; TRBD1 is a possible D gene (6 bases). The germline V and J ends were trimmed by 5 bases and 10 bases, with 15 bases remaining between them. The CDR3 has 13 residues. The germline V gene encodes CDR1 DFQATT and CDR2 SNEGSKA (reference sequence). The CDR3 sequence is CSAVGQGRSPLHF. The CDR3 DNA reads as TGCAGTGCTGTGGGCCAGGGGAGGTCACCCCTCCACTTT.

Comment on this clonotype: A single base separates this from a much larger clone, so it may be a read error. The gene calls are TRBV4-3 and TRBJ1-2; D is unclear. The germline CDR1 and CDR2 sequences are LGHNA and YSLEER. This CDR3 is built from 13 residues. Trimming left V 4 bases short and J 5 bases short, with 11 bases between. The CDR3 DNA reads TGCGCCAGCAGCCCGGCCAGAGGGTATGGCTACACCTTC. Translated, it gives CASSPARGYGYTF.

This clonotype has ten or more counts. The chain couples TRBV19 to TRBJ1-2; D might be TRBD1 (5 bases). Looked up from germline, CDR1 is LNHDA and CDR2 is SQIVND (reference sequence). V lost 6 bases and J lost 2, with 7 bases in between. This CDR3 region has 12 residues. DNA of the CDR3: TGTGCCAGTAGCGGACACAACTATGGCTACACCTTC. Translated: CASSGHNYGYTF.

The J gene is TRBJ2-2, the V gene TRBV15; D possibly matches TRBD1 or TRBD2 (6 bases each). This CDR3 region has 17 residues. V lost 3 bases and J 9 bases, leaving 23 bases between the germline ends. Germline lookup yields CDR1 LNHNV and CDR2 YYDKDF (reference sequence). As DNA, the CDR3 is TGTGCCACCAGCAGTGGGAGGTTGGCACAGGGCTCGAGGGAGCTGTTTTTT. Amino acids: CATSSGRLAQGSRELFF.

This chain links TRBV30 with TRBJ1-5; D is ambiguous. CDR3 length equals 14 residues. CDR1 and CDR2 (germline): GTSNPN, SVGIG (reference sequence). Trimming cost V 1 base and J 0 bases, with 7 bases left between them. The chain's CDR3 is CAWSGGNSNQPQHF. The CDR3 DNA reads TGTGCCTGGAGTGGAGGGAATAGCAATCAGCCCCAGCATTTT.

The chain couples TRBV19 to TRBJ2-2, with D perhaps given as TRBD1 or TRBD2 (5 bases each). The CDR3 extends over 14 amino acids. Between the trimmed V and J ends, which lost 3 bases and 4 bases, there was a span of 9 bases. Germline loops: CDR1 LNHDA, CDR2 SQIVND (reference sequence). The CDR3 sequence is CASSMAGTTGELFF. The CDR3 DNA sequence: TGTGCCAGTAGTATGGCAGGGACCACCGGGGAGCTGTTTTTT. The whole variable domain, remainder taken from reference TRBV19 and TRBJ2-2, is DGGITQSPKYLFRKEGQNVTLSCEQNLNHDAMYWYRQDPGQGLRLIYYSQIVNDFQKGDIAEGYSVSREKKESFPLTVTSAQKNPTAFYLCASSMAGTTGELFFGEGSRLTVL.

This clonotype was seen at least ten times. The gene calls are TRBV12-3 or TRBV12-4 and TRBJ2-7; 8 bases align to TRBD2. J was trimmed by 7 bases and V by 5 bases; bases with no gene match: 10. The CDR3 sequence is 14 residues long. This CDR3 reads CASSLTGTRGEQYF. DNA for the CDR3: TGTGCCAGCAGTCTTACCGGGACTAGGGGTGAGCAGTACTTC.

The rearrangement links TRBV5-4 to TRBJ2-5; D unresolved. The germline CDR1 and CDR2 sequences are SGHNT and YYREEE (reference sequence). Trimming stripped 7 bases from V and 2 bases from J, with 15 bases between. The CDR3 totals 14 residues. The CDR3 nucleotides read TGTGCCAGCTCACCGACGGCGACGCAAGAGACCCAGTACTTC. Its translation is CASSPTATQETQYF. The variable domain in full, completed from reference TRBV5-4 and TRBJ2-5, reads ETGVTQSPTHLIKTRGQQVTLRCSSQSGHNTVSWYQQALGQGPQFIFQYYREEENGRGNFPPRFSGLQFPNYSSELNVNALELDDSALYLCASSPTATQETQYFGPGTRLLVL.

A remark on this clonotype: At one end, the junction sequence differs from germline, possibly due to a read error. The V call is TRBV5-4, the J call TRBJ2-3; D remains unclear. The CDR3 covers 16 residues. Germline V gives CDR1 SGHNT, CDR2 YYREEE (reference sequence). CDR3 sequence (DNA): TGCGCCAGCAGCCAAGATTGGGGTAGGGGCACAGATACGCAGTATTTT. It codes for CASSQDWGRGTDTQYF.

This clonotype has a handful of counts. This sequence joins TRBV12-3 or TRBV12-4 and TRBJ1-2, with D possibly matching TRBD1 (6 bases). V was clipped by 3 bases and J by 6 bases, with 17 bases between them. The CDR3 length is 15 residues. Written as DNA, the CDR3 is TGTGCCAGCAGTTTCGCAGGGGAGGGATACAATGGCTACACCTTC. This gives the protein CASSFAGEGYNGYTF.

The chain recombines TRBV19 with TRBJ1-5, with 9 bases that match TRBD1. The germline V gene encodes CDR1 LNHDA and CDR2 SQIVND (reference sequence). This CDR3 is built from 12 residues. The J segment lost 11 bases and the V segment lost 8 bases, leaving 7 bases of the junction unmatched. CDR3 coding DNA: TGTGCCAGTCGGACAGGGGAAGGTGCCCAGCATTTT. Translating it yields CASRTGEGAQHF. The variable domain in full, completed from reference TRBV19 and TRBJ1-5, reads DGGITQSPKYLFRKEGQNVTLSCEQNLNHDAMYWYRQDPGQGLRLIYYSQIVNDFQKGDIAEGYSVSREKKESFPLTVTSAQKNPTAFYLCASRTGEGAQHFGDGTRLSIL.

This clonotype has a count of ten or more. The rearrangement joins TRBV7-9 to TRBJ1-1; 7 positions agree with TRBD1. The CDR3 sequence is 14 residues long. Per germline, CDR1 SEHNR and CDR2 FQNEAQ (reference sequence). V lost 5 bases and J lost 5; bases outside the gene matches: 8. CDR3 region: CASSGNQGGTEAFF. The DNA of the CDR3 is TGTGCCAGCAGCGGCAACCAGGGGGGGACTGAAGCTTTCTTT.

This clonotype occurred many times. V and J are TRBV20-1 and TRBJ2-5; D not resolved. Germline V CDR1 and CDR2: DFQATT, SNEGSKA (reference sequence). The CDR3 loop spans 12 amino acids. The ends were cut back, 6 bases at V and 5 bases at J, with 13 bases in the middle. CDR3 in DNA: TGCAGTGCCAAGACGGCGGCGGAGACCCAGTACTTC. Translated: CSAKTAAETQYF.

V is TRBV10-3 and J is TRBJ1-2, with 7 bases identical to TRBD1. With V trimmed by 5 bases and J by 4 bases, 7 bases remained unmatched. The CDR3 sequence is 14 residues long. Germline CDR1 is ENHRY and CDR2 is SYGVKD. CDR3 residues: CAISYRGPSYGYTF. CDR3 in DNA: TGTGCCATCAGTTACAGGGGCCCTAGCTATGGCTACACCTTC.

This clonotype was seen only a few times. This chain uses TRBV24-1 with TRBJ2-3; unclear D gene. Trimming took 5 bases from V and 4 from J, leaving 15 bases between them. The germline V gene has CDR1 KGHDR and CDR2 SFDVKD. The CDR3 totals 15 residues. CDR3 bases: TGTGCCACCAGTGGGCCAGGTCTGGATCCAGATACGCAGTATTTT. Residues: CATSGPGLDPDTQYF.

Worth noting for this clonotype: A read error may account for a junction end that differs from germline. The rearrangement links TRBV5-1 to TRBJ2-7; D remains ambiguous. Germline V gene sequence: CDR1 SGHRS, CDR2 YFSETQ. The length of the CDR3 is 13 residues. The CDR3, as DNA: TGTGCCAGCTCCCCAAATCATCACAACGAGCAGTACTTC. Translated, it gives CASSPNHHNEQYF.

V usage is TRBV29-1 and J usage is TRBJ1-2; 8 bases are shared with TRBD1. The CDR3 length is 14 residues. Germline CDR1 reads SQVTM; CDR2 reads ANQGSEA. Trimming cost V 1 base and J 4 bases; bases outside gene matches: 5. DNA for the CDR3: TGCAGCGTTGAAGCCCAGGGGGCTCTCTATGGCTACACCTTC. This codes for CSVEAQGALYGYTF. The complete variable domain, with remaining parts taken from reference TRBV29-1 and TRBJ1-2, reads SAVISQKPSRDICQRGTSLTIQCQVDSQVTMMFWYRQQPGQSLTLIATANQGSEATYESGFVIDKFPISRPNLTFSTLTVSNMSPEDSSIYLCSVEAQGALYGYTFGSGTRLTVV.

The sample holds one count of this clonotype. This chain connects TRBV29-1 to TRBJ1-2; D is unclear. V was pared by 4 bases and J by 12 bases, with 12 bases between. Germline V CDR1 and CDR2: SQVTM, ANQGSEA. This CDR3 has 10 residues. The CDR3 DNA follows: TGCAGCGTTGGAGGGAGAGGAAACACCTTC. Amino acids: CSVGGRGNTF.

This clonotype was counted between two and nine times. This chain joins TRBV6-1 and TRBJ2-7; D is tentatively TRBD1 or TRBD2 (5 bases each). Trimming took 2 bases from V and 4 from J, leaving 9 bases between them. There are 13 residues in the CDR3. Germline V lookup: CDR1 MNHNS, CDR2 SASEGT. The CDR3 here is CASSEFWGYEQYF. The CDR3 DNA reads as TGTGCCAGCAGTGAATTTTGGGGGTACGAGCAGTACTTC.

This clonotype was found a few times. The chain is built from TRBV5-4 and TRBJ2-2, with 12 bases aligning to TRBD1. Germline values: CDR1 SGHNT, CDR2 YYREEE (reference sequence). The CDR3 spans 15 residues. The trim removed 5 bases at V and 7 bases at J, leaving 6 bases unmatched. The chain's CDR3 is CASSPGTGGFGELFF. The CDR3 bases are TGTGCCAGCAGTCCCGGGACAGGGGGCTTCGGGGAGCTGTTTTTT.

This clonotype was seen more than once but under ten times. The CDR3 sequence is CASSQEDRRNYGYTF. The DNA for the CDR3 is TGCGCCAGCAGCCAAGAAGACAGGAGGAACTATGGCTACACCTTC. V and J are TRBV4-3 and TRBJ1-2, with D maybe TRBD1 (6 bases). This CDR3 is built from 15 residues. The germline V gene has CDR1 LGHNA and CDR2 YSLEER. Trimming cost V 0 bases and J 2 bases, with 10 bases left between them.

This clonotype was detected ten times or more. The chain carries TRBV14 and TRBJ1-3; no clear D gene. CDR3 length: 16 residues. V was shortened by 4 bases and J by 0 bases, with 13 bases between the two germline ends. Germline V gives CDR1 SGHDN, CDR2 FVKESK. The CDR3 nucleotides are TGTGCCAGCAGCCCCTTGACTGCTCACTCTGGAAACACCATATATTTT. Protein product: CASSPLTAHSGNTIYF. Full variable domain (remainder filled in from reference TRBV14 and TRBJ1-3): EAGVTQFPSHSVIEKGQTVTLRCDPISGHDNLYWYRRVMGKEIKFLLHFVKESKQDESGMPNNRFLAERTGGTYSTLKVQPAELEDSGVYFCASSPLTAHSGNTIYFGEGSWLTVV.

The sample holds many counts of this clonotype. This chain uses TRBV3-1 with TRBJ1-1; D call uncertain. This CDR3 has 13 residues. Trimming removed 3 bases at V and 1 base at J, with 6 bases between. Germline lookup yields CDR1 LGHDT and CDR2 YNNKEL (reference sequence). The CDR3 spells CASSQVENTEAFF. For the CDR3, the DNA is TGTGCCAGCAGCCAGGTAGAGAACACTGAAGCTTTCTTT.

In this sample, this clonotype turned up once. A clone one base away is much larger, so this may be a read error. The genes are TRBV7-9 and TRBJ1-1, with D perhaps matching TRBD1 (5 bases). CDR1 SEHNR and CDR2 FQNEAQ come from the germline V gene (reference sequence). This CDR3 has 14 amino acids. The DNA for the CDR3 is TGTGCCAGCAGCTTACTTGGGGGGAACACTGAAGCTCTCTTT. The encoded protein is CASSLLGGNTEALF.

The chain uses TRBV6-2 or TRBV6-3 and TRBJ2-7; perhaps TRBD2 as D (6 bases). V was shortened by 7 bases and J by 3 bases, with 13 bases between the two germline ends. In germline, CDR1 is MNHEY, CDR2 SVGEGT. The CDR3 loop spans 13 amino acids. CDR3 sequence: CASIFGGFYEQYF. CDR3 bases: TGTGCCAGCATTTTTGGGGGGTTCTACGAGCAGTACTTC.

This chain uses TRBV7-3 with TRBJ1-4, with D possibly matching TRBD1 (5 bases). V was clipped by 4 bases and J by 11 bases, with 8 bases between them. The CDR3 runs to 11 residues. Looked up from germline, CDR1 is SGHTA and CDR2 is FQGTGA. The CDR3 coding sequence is TGTGCCAGCAGCTGTCGGGGGAAACTGTTTTTT. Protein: CASSCRGKLFF.

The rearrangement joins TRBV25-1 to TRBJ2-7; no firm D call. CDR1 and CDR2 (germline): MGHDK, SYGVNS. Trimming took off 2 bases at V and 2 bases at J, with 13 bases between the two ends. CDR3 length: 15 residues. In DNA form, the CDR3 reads TGTGCCAGCAGTGAAGTTGCGGAACCAGCCTACGAGCAGTACTTC. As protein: CASSEVAEPAYEQYF.

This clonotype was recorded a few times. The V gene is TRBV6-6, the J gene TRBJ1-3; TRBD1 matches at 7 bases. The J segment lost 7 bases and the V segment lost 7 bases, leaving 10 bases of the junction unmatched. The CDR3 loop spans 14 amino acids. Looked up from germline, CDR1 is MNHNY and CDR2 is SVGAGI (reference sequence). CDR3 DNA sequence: TGTGCCAGCACCTTAGACAGGGTCGAGAACACCATATATTTT. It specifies CASTLDRVENTIYF.